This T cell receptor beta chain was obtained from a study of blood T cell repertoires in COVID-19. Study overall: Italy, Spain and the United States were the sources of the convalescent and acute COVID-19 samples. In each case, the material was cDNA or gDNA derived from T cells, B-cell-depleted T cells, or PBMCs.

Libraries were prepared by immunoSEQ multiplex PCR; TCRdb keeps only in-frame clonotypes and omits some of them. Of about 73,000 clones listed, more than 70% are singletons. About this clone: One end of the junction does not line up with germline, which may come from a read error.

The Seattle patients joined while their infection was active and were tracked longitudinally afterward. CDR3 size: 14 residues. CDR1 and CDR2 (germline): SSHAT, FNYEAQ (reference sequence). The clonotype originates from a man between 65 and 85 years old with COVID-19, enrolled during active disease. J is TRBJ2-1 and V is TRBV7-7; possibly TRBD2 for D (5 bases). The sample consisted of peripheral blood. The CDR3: CASSLAEGSHEQFF. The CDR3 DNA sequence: TGTGCTAGCAGCTTAGCCGAGGGCAGCCATGAGCAGTTCTTC.